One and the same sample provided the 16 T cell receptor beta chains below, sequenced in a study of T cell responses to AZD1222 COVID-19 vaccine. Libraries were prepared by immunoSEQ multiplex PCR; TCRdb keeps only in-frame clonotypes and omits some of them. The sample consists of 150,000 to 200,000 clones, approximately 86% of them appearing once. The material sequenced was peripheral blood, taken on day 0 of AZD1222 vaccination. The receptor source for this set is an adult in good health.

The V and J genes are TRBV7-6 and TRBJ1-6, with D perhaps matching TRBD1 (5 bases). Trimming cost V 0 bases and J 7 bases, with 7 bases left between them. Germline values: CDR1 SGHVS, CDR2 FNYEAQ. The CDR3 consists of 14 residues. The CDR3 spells CASSLAGENSPLHF. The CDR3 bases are TGTGCCAGCAGCTTAGCAGGGGAGAATTCACCCCTCCACTTT.

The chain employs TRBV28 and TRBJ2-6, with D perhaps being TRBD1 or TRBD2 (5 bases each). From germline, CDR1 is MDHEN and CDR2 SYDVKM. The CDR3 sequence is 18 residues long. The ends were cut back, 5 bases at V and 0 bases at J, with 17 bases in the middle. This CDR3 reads CASSAPGHLSSGANVLTF. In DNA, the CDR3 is TGTGCCAGCAGTGCCCCGGGGCACCTGAGCTCTGGGGCCAACGTCCTGACTTTC.

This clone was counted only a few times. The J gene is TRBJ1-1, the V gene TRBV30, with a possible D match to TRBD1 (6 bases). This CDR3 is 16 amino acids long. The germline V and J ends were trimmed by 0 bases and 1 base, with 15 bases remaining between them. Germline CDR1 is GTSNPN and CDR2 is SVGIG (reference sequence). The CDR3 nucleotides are TGTGCCTGGAGTGTAACCGTGGGCAGGGGGAACACTGAAGCTTTCTTT. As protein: CAWSVTVGRGNTEAFF.

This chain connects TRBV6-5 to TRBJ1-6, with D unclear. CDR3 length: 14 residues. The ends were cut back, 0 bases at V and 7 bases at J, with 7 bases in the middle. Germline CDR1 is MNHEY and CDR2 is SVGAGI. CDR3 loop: CASSYSWQNSPLHF. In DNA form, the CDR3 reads TGTGCCAGCAGTTACTCGTGGCAGAATTCACCCCTCCACTTT.

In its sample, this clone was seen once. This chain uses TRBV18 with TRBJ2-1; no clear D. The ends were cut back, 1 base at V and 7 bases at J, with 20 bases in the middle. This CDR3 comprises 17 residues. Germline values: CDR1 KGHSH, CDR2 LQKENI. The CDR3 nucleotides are TGTGCCAGCTCACCACTTGGCTTTCCGGGTACCCTTAATGAGCAGTTCTTC. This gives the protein CASSPLGFPGTLNEQFF.

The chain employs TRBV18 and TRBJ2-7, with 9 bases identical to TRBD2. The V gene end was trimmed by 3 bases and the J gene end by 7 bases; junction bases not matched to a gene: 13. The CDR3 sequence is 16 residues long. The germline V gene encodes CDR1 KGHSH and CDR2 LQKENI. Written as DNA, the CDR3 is TGTGCCAGCTCACCGATAGCGGGAGCTACCTCTAGGGAGCAGTACTTC. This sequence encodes CASSPIAGATSREQYF. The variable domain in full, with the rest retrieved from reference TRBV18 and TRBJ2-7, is NAGVMQNPRHLVRRRGQEARLRCSPMKGHSHVYWYRQLPEEGLKFMVYLQKENIIDESGMPKERFSAEFPKEGPSILRIQQVVRGDSAAYFCASSPIAGATSREQYFGPGTRLTVT.

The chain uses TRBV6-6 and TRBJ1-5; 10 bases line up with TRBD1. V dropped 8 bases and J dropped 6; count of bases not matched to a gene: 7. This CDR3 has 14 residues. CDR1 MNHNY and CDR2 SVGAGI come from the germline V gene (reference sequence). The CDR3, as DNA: TGTGCCAGCTCAGGACAGGGGGTCTCTCAGCCCCAGCATTTT. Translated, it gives CASSGQGVSQPQHF.

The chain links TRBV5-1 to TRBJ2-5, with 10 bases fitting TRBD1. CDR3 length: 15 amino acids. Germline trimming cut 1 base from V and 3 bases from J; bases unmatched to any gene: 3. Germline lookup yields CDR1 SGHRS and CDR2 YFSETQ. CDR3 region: CASSLQTGGKETQYF. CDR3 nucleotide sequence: TGCGCCAGCAGCTTGCAGACAGGGGGCAAAGAGACCCAGTACTTC.

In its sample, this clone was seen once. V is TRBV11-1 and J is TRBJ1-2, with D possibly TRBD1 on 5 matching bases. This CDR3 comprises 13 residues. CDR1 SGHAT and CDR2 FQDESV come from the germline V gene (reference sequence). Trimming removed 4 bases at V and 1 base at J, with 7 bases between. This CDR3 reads CASSWGDNYGYTF. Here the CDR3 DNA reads TGTGCCAGCAGCTGGGGGGATAACTATGGCTACACCTTC.

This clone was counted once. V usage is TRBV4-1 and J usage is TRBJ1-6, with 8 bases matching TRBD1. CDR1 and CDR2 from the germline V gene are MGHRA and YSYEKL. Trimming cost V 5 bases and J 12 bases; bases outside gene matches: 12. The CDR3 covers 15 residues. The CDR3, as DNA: TGCGCCAGCAGCAACTCGGAACAGGGGGGACTACCCCTCCACTTT. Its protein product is CASSNSEQGGLPLHF.

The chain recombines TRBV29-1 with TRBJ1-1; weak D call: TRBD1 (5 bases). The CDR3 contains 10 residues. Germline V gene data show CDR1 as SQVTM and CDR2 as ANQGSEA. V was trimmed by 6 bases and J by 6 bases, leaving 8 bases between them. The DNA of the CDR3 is TGCAGCGTACGGGACGCTGAAGCTTTCTTT. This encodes CSVRDAEAFF.

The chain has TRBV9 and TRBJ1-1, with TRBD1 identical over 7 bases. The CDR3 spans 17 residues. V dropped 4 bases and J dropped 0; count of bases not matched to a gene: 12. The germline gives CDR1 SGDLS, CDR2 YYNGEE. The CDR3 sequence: CASSPHRGGVMNTEAFF. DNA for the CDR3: TGTGCCAGCAGCCCCCACAGGGGAGGTGTCATGAACACTGAAGCTTTCTTT.

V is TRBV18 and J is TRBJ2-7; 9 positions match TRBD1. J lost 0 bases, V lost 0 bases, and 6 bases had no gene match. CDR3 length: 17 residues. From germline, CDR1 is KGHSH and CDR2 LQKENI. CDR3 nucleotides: TGTGCCAGCTCACCACCGCCAGACAGGGGGAACTCCTACGAGCAGTACTTC. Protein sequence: CASSPPPDRGNSYEQYF.

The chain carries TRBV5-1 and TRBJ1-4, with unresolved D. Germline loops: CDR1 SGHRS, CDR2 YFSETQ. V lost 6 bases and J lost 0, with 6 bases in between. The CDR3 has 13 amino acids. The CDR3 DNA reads TGCGCCAGCATCTCTGCAACTAATGAAAAACTGTTTTTT. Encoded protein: CASISATNEKLFF.

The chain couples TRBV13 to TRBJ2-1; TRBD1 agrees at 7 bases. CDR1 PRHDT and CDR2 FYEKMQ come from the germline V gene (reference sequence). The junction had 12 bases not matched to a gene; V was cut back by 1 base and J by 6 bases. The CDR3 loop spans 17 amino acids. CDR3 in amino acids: CASSLEGGTAEFNEQFF. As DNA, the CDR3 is TGTGCCAGCAGCTTAGAGGGTGGGACAGCCGAATTCAATGAGCAGTTCTTC.

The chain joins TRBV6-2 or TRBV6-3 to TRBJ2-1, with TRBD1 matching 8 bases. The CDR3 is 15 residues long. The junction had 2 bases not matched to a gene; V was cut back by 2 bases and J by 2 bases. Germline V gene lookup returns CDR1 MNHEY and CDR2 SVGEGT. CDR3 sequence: CASSYLDRAYNEQFF. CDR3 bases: TGTGCCAGCAGTTACCTGGACAGGGCCTACAATGAGCAGTTCTTC.